A single sample gave rise to the 9 T cell receptor beta chains below, sequenced in a study of early T cells in non-severe SARS-CoV-2 infection. Using its own MiXCR run on the 5' RACE reads, TCRdb lists one record per CDR3 protein. The sample comprises some 80,000 distinct CDR3 sequences, 10% to 15% of which are singletons, and roughly 3.1% rests with the top ten. Sequencing input: whole blood. The origin of the receptors is an adult who was a healthcare worker with PCR-confirmed SARS-CoV-2 infection or an uninfected control (not recorded which).

The chain is built from TRBV6-6 and TRBJ1-5; D unresolved. The V end was cut by 0 bases, the J end by 7 bases, with 4 bases between. Germline V CDR1 and CDR2: MNHNY, SVGAGI (reference sequence). This CDR3 spans 12 amino acids. DNA for the CDR3: TGTGCCAGCAGTTACTCCTACCAGCCCCAGCATTTT. As protein: CASSYSYQPQHF.

Only a few counts were recorded for this clonotype. This chain joins TRBV10-1 and TRBJ2-1; 9 bases match TRBD2. V lost 0 bases and J lost 7; bases outside the gene matches: 7. Germline assignment: CDR1 WNHNN and CDR2 SYGVQD (reference sequence). This CDR3 region has 16 residues. As DNA, the CDR3 is TGCGCCAGCAGTGAGTCGATAGCGGGAGCAGGGAATGAGCAGTTCTTC. Its translation is CASSESIAGAGNEQFF.

This clonotype has ten or more counts. The chain combines TRBV20-1 with TRBJ1-5, with a possible D match to TRBD1 (6 bases). The CDR3 is 15 amino acids. Trimming stripped 6 bases from V and 6 bases from J, with 21 bases between. Germline values: CDR1 DFQATT, CDR2 SNEGSKA (reference sequence). CDR3 nucleotides: TGCAGTGCCGAGGGACACGCCTCATGGGGTCAGCCCCAGCATTTT. Translation: CSAEGHASWGQPQHF.

Regarding this clonotype: Since no conserved phenylalanine or tryptophan closes the CDR3, a read error is the likely cause. The V call is TRBV27, the J call TRBJ2-7, with D tentatively TRBD1 (5 bases). The CDR3 totals 13 residues. Germline CDR1 is MNHEY and CDR2 is SMNVEV (reference sequence). Trimming pared 3 bases from V and 2 bases from J, leaving 8 bases between. CDR3 nucleotide sequence: TGTGCCAGCAGTTTGGGGCCCCCCTACGAGCAGTACTCC. It encodes CASSLGPPYEQYS.

The table lists this clonotype with a count of one. This sequence joins TRBV6-6 and TRBJ2-2; D is perhaps TRBD1 or TRBD2 (5 bases each). With 6 bases removed from V and 0 bases from J, the gap between germline ends came to 17 bases. The CDR3 totals 17 residues. The germline V gene has CDR1 MNHNY and CDR2 SVGAGI (reference sequence). The chain's CDR3 is CASSSPGTTTNTGELFF. CDR3 DNA: TGTGCCAGCAGCTCTCCCGGGACCACTACGAACACCGGGGAGCTGTTTTTT.

The CDR3 loop is CASSPTGGGTEAFF. CDR3 nucleotide sequence: TGCGCCAGCAGTCCGACAGGGGGAGGCACTGAAGCTTTCTTT. This chain joins TRBV5-1 and TRBJ1-1; 9 bases align to TRBD1. The J segment lost 4 bases and the V segment lost 5 bases, leaving 6 bases of the junction unmatched. CDR1 SGHRS and CDR2 YFSETQ come from the germline V gene. The CDR3 consists of 14 residues.

This clonotype was detected only a few times. Here the CDR3 DNA reads TGTGCCAGCAGCTTCGTAACCGGGACAGCGAACACCGGGGAGCTGTTTTTT. Protein: CASSFVTGTANTGELFF. V usage is TRBV11-2 and J usage is TRBJ2-2, with 7 bases matching TRBD1. The trim removed 3 bases at V and 0 bases at J, leaving 7 bases unmatched. CDR3 size: 17 residues. The germline gives CDR1 SGHAT, CDR2 FQNNGV.

The chain combines TRBV4-1 with TRBJ2-3; D remains unclear. Germline values: CDR1 MGHRA, CDR2 YSYEKL. Trimming pared 0 bases from V and 0 bases from J, leaving 10 bases between. This CDR3 comprises 16 residues. CDR3 region: CASSQDGRLSTDTQYF. The CDR3 bases are TGCGCCAGCAGCCAAGACGGACGGCTGAGCACAGATACGCAGTATTTT.

V usage is TRBV29-1 and J usage is TRBJ2-5; tentatively, D is TRBD1 (6 bases). CDR1 SQVTM and CDR2 ANQGSEA come from the germline V gene. V was shortened by 6 bases and J by 3 bases, with 11 bases between the two germline ends. The CDR3 length is 12 residues. CDR3 in amino acids: CSVTGMEETQYF. In DNA, the CDR3 is TGCAGCGTCACAGGGATGGAAGAGACCCAGTACTTC.